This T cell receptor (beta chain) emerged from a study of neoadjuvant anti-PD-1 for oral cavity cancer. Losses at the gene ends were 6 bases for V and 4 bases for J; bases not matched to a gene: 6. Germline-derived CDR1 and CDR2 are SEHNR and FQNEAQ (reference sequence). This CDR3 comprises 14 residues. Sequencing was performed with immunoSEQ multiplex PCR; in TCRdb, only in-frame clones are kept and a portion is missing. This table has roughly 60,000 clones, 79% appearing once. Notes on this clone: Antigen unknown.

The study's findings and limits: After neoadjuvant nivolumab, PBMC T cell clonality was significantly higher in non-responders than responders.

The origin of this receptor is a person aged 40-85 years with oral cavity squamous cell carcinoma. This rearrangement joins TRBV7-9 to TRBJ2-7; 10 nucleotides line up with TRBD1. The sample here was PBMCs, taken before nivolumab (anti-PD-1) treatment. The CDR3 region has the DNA TGTGCCAGCAGTCCGGGACAGGGGATTTACGAGCAGTACTTC. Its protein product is CASSPGQGIYEQYF.